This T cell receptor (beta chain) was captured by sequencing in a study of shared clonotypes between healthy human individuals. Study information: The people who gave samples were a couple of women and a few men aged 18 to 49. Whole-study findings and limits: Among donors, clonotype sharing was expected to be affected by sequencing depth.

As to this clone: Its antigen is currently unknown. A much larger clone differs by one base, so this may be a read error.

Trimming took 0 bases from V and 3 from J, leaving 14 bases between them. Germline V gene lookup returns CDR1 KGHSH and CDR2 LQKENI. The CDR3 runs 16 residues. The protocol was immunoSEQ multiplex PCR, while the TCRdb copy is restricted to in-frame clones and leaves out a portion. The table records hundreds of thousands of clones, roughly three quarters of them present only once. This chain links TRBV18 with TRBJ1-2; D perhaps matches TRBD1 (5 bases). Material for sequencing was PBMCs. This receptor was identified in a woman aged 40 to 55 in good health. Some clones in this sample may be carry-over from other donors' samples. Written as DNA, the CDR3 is TGTGCCAGCTCACCACCCCTTGGCAGGGCTGACTATGGCTACACCTTC. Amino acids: CASSPPLGRADYGYTF.